These 3 T cell receptor beta chains share one sample of origin, sequenced in a study of metastatic and nonmetastatic thyroid tumors. Using MiXCR, TCRdb re-called clones from the PCR reads. The sample includes around 16,000 clones, around 25% of them seen just once. Each patient went into thyroid surgery without having received any treatment. What was sequenced was adjacent normal tissue. Receptor source: a female donor with papillary thyroid cancer or a benign thyroid nodule (not recorded which). Some clones in this sample may be carry-over from other donors' samples.

Only a few counts were recorded for this clone. The chain recombines TRBV6-1 with TRBJ2-1; the match to TRBD2 covers 9 bases. Trimming removed 7 bases from V and 5 bases from J; junction bases left unmatched: 9. The CDR3 consists of 15 residues. The germline V gene encodes CDR1 MNHNS and CDR2 SASEGT. The DNA of the CDR3 is TGTGCCAGCACCCTGCTAGCGGGGAGTCACAATGAGCAGTTCTTC. This sequence encodes CASTLLAGSHNEQFF.

The rearrangement uses TRBV5-5 and TRBJ2-2, with 11 bases lining up with TRBD2. Germline V lookup: CDR1 SGHKS, CDR2 YYEKEE (reference sequence). The CDR3 covers 16 residues. The J segment lost 2 bases and the V segment lost 3 bases, leaving 3 bases of the junction unmatched. In nucleotides, the CDR3 is TGTGCCAGCAGCTGGACTAGCGGGCCAAACACCGGGGAGCTGTTTTTT. Protein: CASSWTSGPNTGELFF.

By sample fraction, this clone is medium-sized. The chain couples TRBV24-1 to TRBJ2-5; 7 positions agree with TRBD1. CDR3 length equals 15 residues. The V segment lost 6 bases and the J segment 1 base; nucleotides outside the gene matches: 7. Germline V gene sequence: CDR1 KGHDR, CDR2 SFDVKD. CDR3 loop: CATSTPGQAQETQYF. The CDR3 bases are TGTGCCACCAGTACTCCCGGACAGGCCCAAGAGACCCAGTACTTC.